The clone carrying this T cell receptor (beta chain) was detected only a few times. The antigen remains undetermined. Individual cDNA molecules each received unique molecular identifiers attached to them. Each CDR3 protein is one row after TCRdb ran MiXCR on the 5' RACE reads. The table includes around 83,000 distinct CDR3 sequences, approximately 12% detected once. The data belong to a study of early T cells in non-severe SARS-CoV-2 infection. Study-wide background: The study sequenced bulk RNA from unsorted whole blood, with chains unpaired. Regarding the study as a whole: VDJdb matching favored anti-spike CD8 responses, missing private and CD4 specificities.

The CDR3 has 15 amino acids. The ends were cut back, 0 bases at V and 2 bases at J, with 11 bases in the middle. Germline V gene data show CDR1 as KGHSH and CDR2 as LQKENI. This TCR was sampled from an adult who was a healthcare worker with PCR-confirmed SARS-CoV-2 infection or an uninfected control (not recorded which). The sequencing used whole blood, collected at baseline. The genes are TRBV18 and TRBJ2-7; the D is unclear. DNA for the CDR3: TGTGCCAGCTCACCACCGGGCGGATTTCCCTACGAGCAGTACTTC. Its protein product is CASSPPGGFPYEQYF.